Below, 26 T cell receptor beta chains from the same sample are listed, as sequenced in a study of T cell responses to AZD1222 COVID-19 vaccine (TCRdb year 2021). The library was generated by the immunoSEQ multiplex PCR assay. Entries here come from immuneACCESS through TCRdb and include only in-frame sequences with V and J called. Some clones fail to appear in such tables; in the studies checked, an unresolved V gene covers under half of the shortfall, and the cause of the remainder is unknown. In all, the sample holds roughly 96,000 clones, and around nine tenths of those were seen once. The ten largest clones capture about 12% of the sample. The sample's time point label is to be understood as: about 28 days (+/-7) after the second vaccine dose. This material consisted of peripheral blood, taken 28 days after the second AZD1222 dose. The receptors come from an adult who received the AZD1222 COVID-19 vaccine.

J is TRBJ1-1 and V is TRBV11-3; 7 bases agree with TRBD1. J was trimmed by 7 bases and V by 5 bases; bases with no gene match: 13. The CDR3 extends over 15 amino acids. Germline loops: CDR1 SGHNT, CDR2 YENEEA. The CDR3 protein is CASSETSGGGYEAFF. CDR3 DNA: TGTGCCAGCAGCGAAACGTCAGGGGGAGGCTATGAAGCTTTCTTT.

The V gene is TRBV6-5, the J gene TRBJ2-3, with 13 bases identical to TRBD2. The ends lost 6 bases at V and 7 bases at J; junction bases unmatched: 7. Germline lookup yields CDR1 MNHEY and CDR2 SVGAGI. The CDR3 is 15 residues long. The chain's CDR3 is CASSWGLAGQNTQYF. The CDR3 coding sequence is TGTGCCAGCAGCTGGGGACTAGCGGGGCAAAATACGCAGTATTTT.

The rearrangement joins TRBV3-1 (or the pseudogene TRBV3-2) to TRBJ1-2; D remains unclear. Trimming removed 0 bases from V and 2 bases from J, with 10 bases in between. There are 15 residues in the CDR3. Germline values: CDR1 LGHDT, CDR2 YNNKEL (reference sequence). The CDR3 here is CASSQDLTKNYGYTF. In DNA, the CDR3 is TGTGCCAGCAGCCAAGACCTGACTAAAAACTATGGCTACACCTTC.

The CDR3 DNA reads as TGCGCCAGCAGCCAACATCTAAGTAGCAATCAGCCCCAGCATTTT. Encoded protein: CASSQHLSSNQPQHF. This chain joins TRBV4-1 and TRBJ1-5; the D is unclear. Germline V gives CDR1 MGHRA, CDR2 YSYEKL. V lost 2 bases and J lost 0, with 8 bases in between. CDR3 size: 15 residues.

The chain recombines TRBV6-5 with TRBJ1-2, with D possibly TRBD1 on 6 matching bases. This CDR3 contains 12 residues. Germline loops: CDR1 MNHEY, CDR2 SVGAGI. The V end lost 11 bases, the J end lost 8 bases, and 18 bases lay between the germline ends. This CDR3 is CAATGGGRGYTF. CDR3 bases: TGTGCCGCCACGGGAGGGGGAAGGGGCTACACCTTC.

V usage is TRBV10-1 and J usage is TRBJ2-5; D possibly corresponds to TRBD1 (6 bases). Germline V gene data show CDR1 as WNHNN and CDR2 as SYGVQD (reference sequence). V was shortened by 2 bases and J by 2 bases, with 9 bases between the two germline ends. The CDR3 sequence is 14 residues long. CDR3 sequence (DNA): TGCGCCAGCAGTGAGGGGACACTTCAAGAGACCCAGTACTTC. It codes for CASSEGTLQETQYF.

This chain uses TRBV18 with TRBJ2-7; D uncertain. Germline CDR1 and CDR2: KGHSH and LQKENI. The CDR3 is made up of 15 amino acids. V was shortened by 3 bases and J by 7 bases, with 19 bases between the two germline ends. CDR3 in DNA: TGTGCCAGCTCACCCCCCGCAGACCGGTTAGGGGAGCAGTACTTC. It encodes CASSPPADRLGEQYF.

J is TRBJ2-7 and V is TRBV6-5, with 13 bases aligning to TRBD2. The V gene end was trimmed by 6 bases and the J gene end by 3 bases; junction bases not matched to a gene: 2. CDR1 is MNHEY and CDR2 is SVGAGI in the germline V gene. The CDR3 loop spans 14 amino acids. The CDR3: CASSRTSGSYEQYF. DNA of the CDR3: TGTGCCAGCAGCCGGACTAGCGGGAGCTACGAGCAGTACTTC.

The chain combines TRBV7-3 with TRBJ2-3, with 9 bases fitting TRBD1. The ends lost 6 bases at V and 1 base at J; junction bases unmatched: 2. This CDR3 has 14 amino acids. Germline lookup yields CDR1 SGHTA and CDR2 FQGTGA. The CDR3 is CASSRDRGTDTQYF. The CDR3 nucleotides read TGTGCCAGCAGTCGGGACAGGGGCACAGATACGCAGTATTTT.

CDR3 sequence: CARGPYWREPSDTQYF. CDR3 nucleotides: TGTGCCAGAGGACCCTACTGGCGGGAGCCTTCAGATACGCAGTATTTT. The V gene is TRBV5-3, the J gene TRBJ2-3; 7 positions agree with TRBD2. TRBV5-3 falls under the ORF class, with uncertain function. CDR3 size: 16 residues. The ends lost 7 bases at V and 4 bases at J; junction bases unmatched: 15.

This chain links TRBV6-1 with TRBJ2-7; possible D gene TRBD1, 7 bases. Trimming took off 3 bases at V and 2 bases at J, with 17 bases between the two ends. This CDR3 is built from 16 residues. The germline gives CDR1 MNHNS, CDR2 SASEGT. The CDR3 reads CASSDGQAWEAYEQYF. The CDR3 DNA reads as TGTGCCAGCAGTGATGGACAGGCATGGGAGGCCTACGAGCAGTACTTC.

The rearrangement joins TRBV4-3 to TRBJ1-2; D is unclear. The V and J ends lost 0 bases and 4 bases respectively, with 18 bases between them. The CDR3 totals 17 residues. The germline V gene encodes CDR1 LGHNA and CDR2 YSLEER. CDR3 loop: CASSQDLPTTTLYGYTF. The CDR3 nucleotides read TGCGCCAGCAGCCAAGATCTACCCACCACAACCCTCTATGGCTACACCTTC.

The chain links TRBV7-9 to TRBJ1-4, with D uncertain. The CDR3 has 15 residues. V was cut by 5 bases and J by 3 bases, with 13 bases left in between. Germline CDR1 SEHNR, CDR2 FQNEAQ (reference sequence). CDR3 region: CASSLGGLANEKLFF. The CDR3 nucleotides read TGTGCCAGCAGCCTTGGAGGGTTAGCTAATGAAAAACTGTTTTTT. Based on the CDR3 plus reference TRBV7-9 and TRBJ1-4, the full variable domain is DTGVSQNPRHKITKRGQNVTFRCDPISEHNRLYWYRQTLGQGPEFLTYFQNEAQLEKSRLLSDRFSAERPKGSFSTLEIQRTEQGDSAMYLCASSLGGLANEKLFFGSGTQLSVL.

The chain joins TRBV12-3 or TRBV12-4 to TRBJ1-1; D gene uncertain. The CDR3 consists of 13 residues. Trimming left V 3 bases short and J 1 base short, with 6 bases between. Here the CDR3 reads CASSFEGNTEAFF. The CDR3 region has the DNA TGTGCCAGCAGTTTTGAGGGGAACACTGAAGCTTTCTTT.

The genes are TRBV6-6 and TRBJ1-1, with a weak D call TRBD1 (6 bases). Germline CDR1 is MNHNY and CDR2 is SVGAGI (reference sequence). Deletions cut 0 bases from V and 3 bases from J, with 14 bases between. This CDR3 comprises 16 residues. The CDR3 DNA is TGTGCCAGCAGTTACTCTACAGGGAATTTTTACACTGAAGCTTTCTTT. Amino acid sequence: CASSYSTGNFYTEAFF.

This clone came up once. The chain uses TRBV5-1 and TRBJ1-5; D is perhaps TRBD1 (5 bases). V was trimmed by 0 bases and J by 11 bases, leaving 12 bases between them. This CDR3 has 13 residues. CDR1 and CDR2 (germline): SGHRS, YFSETQ. CDR3 amino acids: CASSLDGGSAQHF. The CDR3 coding sequence is TGCGCCAGCAGCTTGGACGGGGGATCGGCCCAGCATTTT.

The genes are TRBV19 and TRBJ1-2, with no clear D. CDR3 length: 13 residues. The V gene's germline CDR1 is LNHDA and CDR2 SQIVND (reference sequence). V was clipped by 6 bases and J by 1 base, with 9 bases between them. The chain's CDR3 is CASSNTGNYGYTF. CDR3 DNA sequence: TGTGCCAGTAGCAACACCGGTAACTATGGCTACACCTTC.

The chain joins TRBV3-1 (or the pseudogene TRBV3-2) to TRBJ1-4; no firm D call. The CDR3 runs to 13 residues. CDR1 and CDR2 from the germline V gene are LGHDT and YNNKEL (reference sequence). V was pared by 0 bases and J by 8 bases, with 7 bases between. In nucleotides, the CDR3 is TGTGCCAGCAGCCAAGATGTAAGGGAAAAACTGTTTTTT. Its protein is CASSQDVREKLFF.

V usage is TRBV27 and J usage is TRBJ2-1; 9 bases are a match to TRBD2. V shed 8 bases, J shed 0 bases, and the junction held 5 bases outside the gene matches. The CDR3 has 15 amino acids. Germline values: CDR1 MNHEY, CDR2 SMNVEV (reference sequence). CDR3 residues: CASSYSGSSYNEQFF. The CDR3 nucleotides read TGTGCCAGCTCCTATAGCGGGAGCTCCTACAATGAGCAGTTCTTC.

This rearrangement joins TRBV6-2 or TRBV6-3 to TRBJ2-7, with D maybe TRBD1 (5 bases). Germline V gene sequence: CDR1 MNHEY, CDR2 SVGEGT. Trimming removed 0 bases at V and 6 bases at J, with 15 bases between. This CDR3 region has 15 residues. The CDR3 sequence: CASSYSIGVRVEQYF. As DNA, the CDR3 is TGTGCCAGCAGTTACTCGATAGGGGTTCGGGTCGAGCAGTACTTC.

J is TRBJ2-3 and V is TRBV5-1; weak D call: TRBD1 (5 bases). Trimming left V 1 base short and J 10 bases short, with 13 bases between. Germline loops: CDR1 SGHRS, CDR2 YFSETQ. The CDR3 length is 13 residues. The CDR3 DNA sequence: TGCGCCAGCAGCTTGAAAGACAGTTTGGCGCAGTATTTT. Translating gives CASSLKDSLAQYF.

This chain joins TRBV4-2 and TRBJ2-6; unclear D gene. Trimming stripped 0 bases from V and 0 bases from J, with 6 bases between. Germline CDR1 reads LGHNA; CDR2 reads YNFKEQ. The CDR3 extends over 16 amino acids. Here the CDR3 reads CASSQEASSGANVLTF. For the CDR3, the DNA is TGTGCCAGCAGCCAAGAAGCGAGCTCTGGGGCCAACGTCCTGACTTTC.

This clone was seen once. This chain links TRBV2 with TRBJ2-5; D may correspond to TRBD1 or TRBD2 (7 bases each). Trimming cost V 4 bases and J 5 bases, with 14 bases left between them. This CDR3 comprises 14 residues. The germline gives CDR1 SNHLY, CDR2 FYNNEI. As DNA, the CDR3 is TGTGCCAGCAGTGCCCCCAGGGGGGGGGAGACCCAGTACTTC. Translating it yields CASSAPRGGETQYF. Full variable domain (rest looked up from reference TRBV2 and TRBJ2-5): EPEVTQTPSHQVTQMGQEVILRCVPISNHLYFYWYRQILGQKVEFLVSFYNNEISEKSEIFDDQFSVERPDGSNFTLKIRSTKLEDSAMYFCASSAPRGGETQYFGPGTRLLVL.

The V and J genes are TRBV5-4 and TRBJ2-7; a possible D gene is TRBD2 (6 bases). The CDR3 length is 14 residues. In germline, CDR1 is SGHNT, CDR2 YYREEE (reference sequence). The germline V and J ends were trimmed by 4 bases and 3 bases, with 14 bases remaining between them. The CDR3 DNA follows: TGTGCCAGCAGCCTACAAGGCGGGGACTACGAGCAGTACTTC. Amino acid sequence: CASSLQGGDYEQYF.

The gene calls are TRBV28 and TRBJ1-6; a possible D gene is TRBD1 (5 bases). Per the germline V gene, CDR1 is MDHEN and CDR2 is SYDVKM. This CDR3 is built from 12 residues. Between the trimmed V and J ends, which lost 6 bases and 16 bases, there was a span of 16 bases. The CDR3 is CASSSPTEGLHF. The CDR3, as DNA: TGTGCCAGCAGCTCCCCGACGGAGGGGCTCCACTTT.

The rearrangement joins TRBV4-2 to TRBJ1-6, with TRBD1 as a possible D gene (5 bases). Germline V gene data show CDR1 as LGHNA and CDR2 as YNFKEQ. There are 15 residues in the CDR3. Trimming left V 4 bases short and J 10 bases short, with 17 bases between. The CDR3 DNA sequence: TGTGCCAGCAGCCGTACTGGGGGGAGAAGATCACCCCTCCACTTT. Protein: CASSRTGGRRSPLHF.